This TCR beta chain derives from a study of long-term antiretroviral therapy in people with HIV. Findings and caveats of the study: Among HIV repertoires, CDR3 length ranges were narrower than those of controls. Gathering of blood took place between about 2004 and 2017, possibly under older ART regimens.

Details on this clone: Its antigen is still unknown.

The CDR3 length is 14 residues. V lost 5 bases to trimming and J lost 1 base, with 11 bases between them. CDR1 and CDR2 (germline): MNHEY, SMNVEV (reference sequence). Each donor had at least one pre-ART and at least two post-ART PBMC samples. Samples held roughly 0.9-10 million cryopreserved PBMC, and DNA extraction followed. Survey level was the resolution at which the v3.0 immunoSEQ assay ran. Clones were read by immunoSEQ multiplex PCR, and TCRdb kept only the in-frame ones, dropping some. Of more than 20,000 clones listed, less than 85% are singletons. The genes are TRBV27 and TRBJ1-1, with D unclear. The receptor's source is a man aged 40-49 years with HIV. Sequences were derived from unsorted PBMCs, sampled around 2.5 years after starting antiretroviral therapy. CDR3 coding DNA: TGTGCCAGCAGTCCACCCTTGGGGAACACTGAAGCTTTCTTT. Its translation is CASSPPLGNTEAFF.